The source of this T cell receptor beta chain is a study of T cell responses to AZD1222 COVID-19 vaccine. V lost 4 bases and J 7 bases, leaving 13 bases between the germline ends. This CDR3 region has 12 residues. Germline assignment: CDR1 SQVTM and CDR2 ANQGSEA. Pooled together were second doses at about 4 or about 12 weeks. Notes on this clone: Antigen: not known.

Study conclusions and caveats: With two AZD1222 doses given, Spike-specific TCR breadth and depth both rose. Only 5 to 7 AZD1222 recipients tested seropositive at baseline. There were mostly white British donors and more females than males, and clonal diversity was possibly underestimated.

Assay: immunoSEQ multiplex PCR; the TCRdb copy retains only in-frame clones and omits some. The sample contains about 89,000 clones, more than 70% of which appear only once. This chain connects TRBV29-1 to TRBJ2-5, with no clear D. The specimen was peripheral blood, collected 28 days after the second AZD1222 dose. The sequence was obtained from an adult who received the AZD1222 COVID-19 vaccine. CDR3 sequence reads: CSVGAPSGTQYF. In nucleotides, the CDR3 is TGCAGCGTTGGCGCCCCATCGGGGACCCAGTACTTC.